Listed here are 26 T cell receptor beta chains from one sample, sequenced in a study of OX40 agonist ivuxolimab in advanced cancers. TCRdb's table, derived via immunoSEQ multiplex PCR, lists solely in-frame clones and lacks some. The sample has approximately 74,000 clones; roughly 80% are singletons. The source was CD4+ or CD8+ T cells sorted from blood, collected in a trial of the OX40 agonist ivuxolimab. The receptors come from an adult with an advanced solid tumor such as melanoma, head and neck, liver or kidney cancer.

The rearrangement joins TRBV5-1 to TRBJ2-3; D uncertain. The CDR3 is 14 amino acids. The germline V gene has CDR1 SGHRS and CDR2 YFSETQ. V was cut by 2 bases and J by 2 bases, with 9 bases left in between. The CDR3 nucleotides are TGCGCCAGCAGCTTATTAGCAGACACAGATACGCAGTATTTT. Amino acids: CASSLLADTDTQYF.

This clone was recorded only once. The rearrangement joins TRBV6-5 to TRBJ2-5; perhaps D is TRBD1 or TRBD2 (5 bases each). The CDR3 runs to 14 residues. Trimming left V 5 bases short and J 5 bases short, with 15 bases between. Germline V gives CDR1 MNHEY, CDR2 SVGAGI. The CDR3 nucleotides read TGTGCCAGCAGTCTTTATAGAGGGGACGAGACCCAGTACTTC. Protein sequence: CASSLYRGDETQYF.

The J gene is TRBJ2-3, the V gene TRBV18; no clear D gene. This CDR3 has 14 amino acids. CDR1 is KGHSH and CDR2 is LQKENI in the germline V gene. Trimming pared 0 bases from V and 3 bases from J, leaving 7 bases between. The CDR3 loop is CASSPPRPTDTQYF. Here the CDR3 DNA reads TGTGCCAGCTCACCACCACGGCCTACAGATACGCAGTATTTT.

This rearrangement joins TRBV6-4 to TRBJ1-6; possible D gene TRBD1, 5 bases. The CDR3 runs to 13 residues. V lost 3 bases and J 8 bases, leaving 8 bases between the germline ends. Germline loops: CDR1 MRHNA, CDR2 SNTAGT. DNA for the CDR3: TGTGCCAGCAGTGAAACAGGTTATTCACCCCTCCACTTT. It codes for CASSETGYSPLHF.

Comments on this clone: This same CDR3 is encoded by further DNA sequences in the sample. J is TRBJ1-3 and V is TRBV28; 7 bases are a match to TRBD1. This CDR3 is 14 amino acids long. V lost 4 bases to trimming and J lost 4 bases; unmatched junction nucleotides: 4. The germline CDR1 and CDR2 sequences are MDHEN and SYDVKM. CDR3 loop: CASSSTGSGNTIYF. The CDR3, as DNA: TGTGCCAGCAGTTCGACAGGGTCCGGAAACACCATATATTTT.

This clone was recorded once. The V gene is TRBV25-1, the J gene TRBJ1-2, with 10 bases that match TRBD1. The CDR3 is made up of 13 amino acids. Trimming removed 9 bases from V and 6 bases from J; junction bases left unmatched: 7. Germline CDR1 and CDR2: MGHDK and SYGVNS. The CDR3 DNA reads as TGTGCCAGTACCTGGGGGACAGGGGATGGCTACACCTTC. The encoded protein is CASTWGTGDGYTF.

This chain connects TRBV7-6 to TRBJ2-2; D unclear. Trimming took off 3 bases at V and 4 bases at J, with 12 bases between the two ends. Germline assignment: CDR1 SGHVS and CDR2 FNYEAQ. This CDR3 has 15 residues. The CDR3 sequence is CASSFGSGGTGELFF. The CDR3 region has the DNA TGTGCCAGCAGCTTCGGATCGGGCGGCACCGGGGAGCTGTTTTTT.

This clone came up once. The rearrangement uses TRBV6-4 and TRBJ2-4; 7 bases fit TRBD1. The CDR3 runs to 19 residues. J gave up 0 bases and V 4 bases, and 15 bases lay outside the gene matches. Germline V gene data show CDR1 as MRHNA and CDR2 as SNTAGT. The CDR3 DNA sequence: TGTGCCAGCAGTGGATGGGGAAGGGGGCGGATCCTAGCCAAAAACATTCAGTACTTC. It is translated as CASSGWGRGRILAKNIQYF.

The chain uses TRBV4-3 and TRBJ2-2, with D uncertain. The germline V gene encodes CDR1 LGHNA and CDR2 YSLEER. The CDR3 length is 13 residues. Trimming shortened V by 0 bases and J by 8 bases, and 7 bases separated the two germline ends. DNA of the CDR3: TGCGCCAGCAGCCAAGATCATAGGGGGGAGCTGTTTTTT. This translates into CASSQDHRGELFF.

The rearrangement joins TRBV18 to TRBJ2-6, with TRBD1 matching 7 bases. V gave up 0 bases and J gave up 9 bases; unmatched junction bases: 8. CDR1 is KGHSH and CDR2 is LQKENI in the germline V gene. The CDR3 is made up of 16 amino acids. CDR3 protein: CASSPPNRGSVNVLTF. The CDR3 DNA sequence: TGTGCCAGCTCACCACCAAACAGGGGTAGTGTCAACGTCCTGACTTTC.

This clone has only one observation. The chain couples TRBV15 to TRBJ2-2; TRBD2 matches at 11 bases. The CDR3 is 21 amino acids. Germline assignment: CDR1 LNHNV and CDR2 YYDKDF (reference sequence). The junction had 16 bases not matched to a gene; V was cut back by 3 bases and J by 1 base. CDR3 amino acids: CATSSKGTSGGPARNTGELFF. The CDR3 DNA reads TGTGCCACCAGCAGCAAGGGGACTAGCGGCGGCCCTGCTAGGAACACCGGGGAGCTGTTTTTT.

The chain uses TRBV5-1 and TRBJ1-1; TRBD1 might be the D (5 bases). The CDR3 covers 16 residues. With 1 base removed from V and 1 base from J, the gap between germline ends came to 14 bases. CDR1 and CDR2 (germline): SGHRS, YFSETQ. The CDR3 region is CASSLPDGGSNTEAFF. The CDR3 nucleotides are TGCGCCAGCAGCTTGCCCGATGGGGGGTCGAACACTGAAGCTTTCTTT.

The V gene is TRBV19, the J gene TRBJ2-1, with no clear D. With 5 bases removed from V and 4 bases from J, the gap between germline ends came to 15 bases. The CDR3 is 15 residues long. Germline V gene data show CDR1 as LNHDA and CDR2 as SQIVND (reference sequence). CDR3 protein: CASSVGTTVYNEQFF. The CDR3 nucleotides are TGTGCCAGTAGTGTCGGAACGACCGTATACAATGAGCAGTTCTTC.

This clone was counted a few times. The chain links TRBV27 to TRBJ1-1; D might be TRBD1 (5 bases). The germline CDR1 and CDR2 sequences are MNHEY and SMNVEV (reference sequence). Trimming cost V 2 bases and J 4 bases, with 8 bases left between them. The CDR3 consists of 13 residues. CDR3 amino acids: CASSLGGSTEAFF. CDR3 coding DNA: TGTGCCAGCAGTTTAGGGGGTAGCACTGAAGCTTTCTTT.

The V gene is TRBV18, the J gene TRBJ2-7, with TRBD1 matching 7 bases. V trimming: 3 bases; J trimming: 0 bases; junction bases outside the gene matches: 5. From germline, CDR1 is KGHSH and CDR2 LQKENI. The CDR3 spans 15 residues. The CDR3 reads CASSPTGDSSYEQYV. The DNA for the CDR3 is TGTGCCAGCTCACCTACAGGGGACAGCTCCTACGAGCAGTACGTC.

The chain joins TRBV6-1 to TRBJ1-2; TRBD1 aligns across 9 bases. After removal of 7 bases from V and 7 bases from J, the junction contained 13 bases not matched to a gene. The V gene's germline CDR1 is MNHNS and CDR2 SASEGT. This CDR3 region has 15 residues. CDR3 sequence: CASNLGDRVGGGYTF. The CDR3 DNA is TGTGCCAGCAACCTAGGGGACAGGGTTGGCGGTGGCTACACCTTC.

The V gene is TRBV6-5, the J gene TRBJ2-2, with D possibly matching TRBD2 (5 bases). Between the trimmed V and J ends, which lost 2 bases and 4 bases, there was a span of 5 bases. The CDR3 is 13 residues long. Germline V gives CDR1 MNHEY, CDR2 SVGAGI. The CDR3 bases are TGTGCCAGCAGTTACGCGGGCACCGGGGAGCTGTTTTTT. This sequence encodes CASSYAGTGELFF.

CDR3 in amino acids: CASSAQGRTNQPQHF. The CDR3 DNA sequence: TGTGCCAGCAGCGCACAGGGCCGGACCAATCAGCCCCAGCATTTT. The genes are TRBV28 and TRBJ1-5; TRBD1 might be the D (6 bases). The ends were cut back, 6 bases at V and 3 bases at J, with 15 bases in the middle. Looked up from germline, CDR1 is MDHEN and CDR2 is SYDVKM. The CDR3 extends over 15 amino acids.

The DNA for the CDR3 is TGCGCCAGCAGCTCCCAGCCCGGGGTAGATGGAAACACCATATATTTT. Translated: CASSSQPGVDGNTIYF. The chain joins TRBV5-1 to TRBJ1-3; D is unresolved. Germline V gene data show CDR1 as SGHRS and CDR2 as YFSETQ. The CDR3 extends over 16 amino acids. Trimming stripped 3 bases from V and 3 bases from J, with 16 bases between.

CDR3 bases: TGTGCCAGTGGGAAGGGGTACGAGCAGTACTTC. Residues: CASGKGYEQYF. The V and J genes are TRBV19 and TRBJ2-7; possible D gene TRBD1, 5 bases. Trimming took 8 bases from V and 4 from J, leaving 9 bases between them. The germline V gene has CDR1 LNHDA and CDR2 SQIVND (reference sequence). The CDR3 runs 11 residues.

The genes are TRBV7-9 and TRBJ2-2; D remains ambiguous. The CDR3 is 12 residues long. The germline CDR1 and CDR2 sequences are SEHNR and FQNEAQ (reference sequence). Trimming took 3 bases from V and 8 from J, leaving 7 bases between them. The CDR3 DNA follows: TGTGCCAGCAGCTTTGTAACAGGGGAGCTGTTTTTT. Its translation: CASSFVTGELFF. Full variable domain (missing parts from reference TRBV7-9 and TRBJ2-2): DTGVSQNPRHKITKRGQNVTFRCDPISEHNRLYWYRQTLGQGPEFLTYFQNEAQLEKSRLLSDRFSAERPKGSFSTLEIQRTEQGDSAMYLCASSFVTGELFFGEGSRLTVL.

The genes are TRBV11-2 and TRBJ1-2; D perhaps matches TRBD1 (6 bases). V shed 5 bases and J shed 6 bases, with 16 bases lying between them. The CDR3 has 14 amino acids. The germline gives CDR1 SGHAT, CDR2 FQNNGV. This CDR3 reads CASSKTGLLDGYTF. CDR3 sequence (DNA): TGTGCCAGCAGCAAGACAGGACTCTTGGATGGCTACACCTTC.

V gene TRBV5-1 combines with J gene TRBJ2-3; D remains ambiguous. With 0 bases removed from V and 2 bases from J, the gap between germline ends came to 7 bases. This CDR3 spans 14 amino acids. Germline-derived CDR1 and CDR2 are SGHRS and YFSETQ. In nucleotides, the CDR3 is TGCGCCAGCAGCTTGGGGGGTCACACAGATACGCAGTATTTT. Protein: CASSLGGHTDTQYF.

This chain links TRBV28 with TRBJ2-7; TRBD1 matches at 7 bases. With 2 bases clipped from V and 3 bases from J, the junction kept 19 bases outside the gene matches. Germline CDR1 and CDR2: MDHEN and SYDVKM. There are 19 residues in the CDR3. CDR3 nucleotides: TGTGCCAGCAGTTTACCTTCCCCGACAGGGTTCCCCCTAGACTACGAGCAGTACTTC. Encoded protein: CASSLPSPTGFPLDYEQYF.

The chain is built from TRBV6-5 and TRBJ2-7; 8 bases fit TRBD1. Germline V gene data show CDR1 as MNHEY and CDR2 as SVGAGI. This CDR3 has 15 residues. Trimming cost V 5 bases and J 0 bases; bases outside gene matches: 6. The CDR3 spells CASSGQDRASYEQYF. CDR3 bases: TGTGCCAGCAGTGGCCAGGACAGGGCCTCCTACGAGCAGTACTTC.

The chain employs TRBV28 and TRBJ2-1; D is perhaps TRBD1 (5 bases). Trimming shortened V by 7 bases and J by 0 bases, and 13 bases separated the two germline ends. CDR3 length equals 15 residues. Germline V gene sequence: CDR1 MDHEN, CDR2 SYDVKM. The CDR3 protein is CASTRAGISYNEQFF. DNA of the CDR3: TGTGCCAGCACGAGAGCAGGGATCTCCTACAATGAGCAGTTCTTC. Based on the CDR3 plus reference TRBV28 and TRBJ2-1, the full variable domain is DVKVTQSSRYLVKRTGEKVFLECVQDMDHENMFWYRQDPGLGLRLIYFSYDVKMKEKGDIPEGYSVSREKKERFSLILESASTNQTSMYLCASTRAGISYNEQFFGPGTRLTVL.